Presented here are 12 T cell receptor beta chains from one specimen sequenced in a study of blood T cell repertoires in COVID-19. Produced via immunoSEQ multiplex PCR; TCRdb's table is partial and in-frame only. The sample lists approximately 670,000 clones, about 90% seen once, with approximately 0.25% in the top ten. The sequencing input was peripheral blood. The receptors stem from a young woman with acute or convalescent COVID-19.

This chain's CDR3 is CASSFTTGNTEAFF. The CDR3 nucleotides read TGTGCCAGCAGCTTTACAACGGGGAACACTGAAGCTTTCTTT. The rearrangement links TRBV7-9 to TRBJ1-1; D not resolved. Germline loops: CDR1 SEHNR, CDR2 FQNEAQ (reference sequence). The V end lost 3 bases, the J end lost 1 base, and 9 bases lay between the germline ends. The CDR3 has 14 amino acids. Based on the CDR3 plus reference TRBV7-9 and TRBJ1-1, the full variable domain is DTGVSQNPRHKITKRGQNVTFRCDPISEHNRLYWYRQTLGQGPEFLTYFQNEAQLEKSRLLSDRFSAERPKGSFSTLEIQRTEQGDSAMYLCASSFTTGNTEAFFGQGTRLTVV.

This clone occurred a few times. The gene calls are TRBV9 and TRBJ2-2; D perhaps matches TRBD2 (6 bases). The CDR3 covers 18 residues. The germline CDR1 and CDR2 sequences are SGDLS and YYNGEE. V was cut by 0 bases and J by 4 bases, with 19 bases left in between. DNA for the CDR3: TGTGCCAGCAGCGTAGCTCCGGGTGGGGCGGGGTCCACCGGGGAGCTGTTTTTT. Protein product: CASSVAPGGAGSTGELFF.

A few counts support this clone. The rearrangement uses TRBV7-3 and TRBJ2-7; tentative D call: TRBD2 (6 bases). Germline assignment: CDR1 SGHTA and CDR2 FQGTGA. This CDR3 has 15 residues. V lost 5 bases and J 3 bases, leaving 17 bases between the germline ends. The CDR3 loop is CASSPGPGLVYEQYF. The CDR3 bases are TGTGCCAGCAGCCCGGGACCGGGACTCGTCTACGAGCAGTACTTC.

The chain recombines TRBV4-3 with TRBJ1-6; tentatively, D is TRBD1 (6 bases). The germline V and J ends were trimmed by 1 base and 7 bases, with 26 bases remaining between them. This CDR3 has 20 residues. Germline CDR1 LGHNA, CDR2 YSLEER. CDR3 in DNA: TGCGCCAGCAGCCAAGTCGGGGCCAAGAAACAGGGAGAGAAGAATTCACCCCTCCACTTT. The encoded protein is CASSQVGAKKQGEKNSPLHF.

The V gene is TRBV6-6, the J gene TRBJ2-7; possibly TRBD1 for D (6 bases). Germline loops: CDR1 MNHNY, CDR2 SVGAGI (reference sequence). CDR3 size: 12 residues. V was clipped by 7 bases and J by 4 bases, with 11 bases between them. CDR3: CASNQGKYEQYF. The CDR3 nucleotides read TGTGCCAGCAATCAGGGGAAGTACGAGCAGTACTTC.

Note on this clone: A read error may produce the germline difference seen at one junction end. This chain connects TRBV18 to TRBJ1-6; D may be TRBD1 (6 bases). The CDR3 runs 13 residues. Germline values: CDR1 KGHSH, CDR2 LQKENI. DNA for the CDR3: TGTGCCAGCTCAGCTACATCCGGGACACCCAAAACCTTT. Its translation: CASSATSGTPKTF.

This sequence joins TRBV19 and TRBJ2-1; D is ambiguous. Between the trimmed V and J ends, which lost 11 bases and 5 bases, there was a span of 13 bases. Germline CDR1 LNHDA, CDR2 SQIVND (reference sequence). The CDR3 extends over 12 amino acids. The CDR3 nucleotides read TGTGCCGTCAAAGCCCCACACAATGAGCAGTTCTTC. Translation: CAVKAPHNEQFF.

This chain connects TRBV27 to TRBJ1-1; D is possibly TRBD1 (5 bases). V gave up 2 bases and J gave up 6 bases, with 10 bases separating them. Germline lookup yields CDR1 MNHEY and CDR2 SMNVEV (reference sequence). This CDR3 is built from 13 residues. This CDR3 reads CASSLAGIPEAFF. The DNA for the CDR3 is TGTGCCAGCAGTTTAGCAGGGATTCCTGAAGCTTTCTTT.

This clone turned up a few times. The V call is TRBV20-1, the J call TRBJ1-2; D unclear. The length of the CDR3 is 11 residues. Germline V gene lookup returns CDR1 DFQATT and CDR2 SNEGSKA (reference sequence). Trimming shortened V by 4 bases and J by 4 bases, and 7 bases separated the two germline ends. The DNA of the CDR3 is TGCAGTGCTACAGTTATCTATGGCTACACCTTC. Translating it yields CSATVIYGYTF.

The J gene is TRBJ2-7, the V gene TRBV6-2 or TRBV6-3; 14 positions match TRBD2. J lost 5 bases, V lost 6 bases, and 9 bases had no gene match. The germline V gene encodes CDR1 MNHEY and CDR2 SVGEGT. The CDR3 consists of 16 residues. The CDR3 nucleotides read TGTGCCAGCAGCCTCCTACCGGGACTAGCGGGGGACGAGCAGTACTTC. Its translation is CASSLLPGLAGDEQYF.

This clone is a singleton in its sample. The V call is TRBV19, the J call TRBJ2-1, with D perhaps matching TRBD2 (6 bases). The germline V and J ends were trimmed by 7 bases and 0 bases, with 13 bases remaining between them. Germline CDR1 LNHDA, CDR2 SQIVND (reference sequence). The length of the CDR3 is 15 residues. This CDR3 is CASTVAGSSYNEQFF. The CDR3 DNA reads TGTGCCAGTACGGTTGCGGGGAGCTCCTACAATGAGCAGTTCTTC.

The gene calls are TRBV18 and TRBJ1-2, with D maybe TRBD1 (5 bases). V was cut by 5 bases and J by 0 bases, with 10 bases left in between. Germline values: CDR1 KGHSH, CDR2 LQKENI. The CDR3 contains 14 residues. The CDR3 region is CASSEDTSNYGYTF. Here the CDR3 DNA reads TGTGCCAGCTCAGAGGACACCTCTAACTATGGCTACACCTTC.